The T cell receptor (beta chain) described here comes from a study of shared clonotypes between healthy human individuals. General study findings and limits: Across subsets, estimated richness was generally greater for naive than for memory populations.

TCRdb keeps only in-frame clones here, not all; method: immunoSEQ multiplex PCR. This sample carries over a million clones, approximately 80% of them seen once, and the ten largest clones take 0.6% to 0.75%. V was clipped by 6 bases and J by 5 bases; unmatched bases: 8. The germline CDR1 and CDR2 sequences are MDHEN and SYDVKM. The CDR3 runs to 17 residues. With regard to this clone: What it binds is not known.

Sequencing used memory CD4+ T cells from PBMCs. This sample's subset: CD45RA-negative fraction. This receptor was obtained from a man younger than 35 in good health. Some clones in this sample may be carry-over from other donors' samples. The chain joins TRBV28 to TRBJ2-2, with 14 bases aligning to TRBD2. The chain's CDR3 is CASSQRLAGGLTGELFF. In DNA form, the CDR3 reads TGTGCCAGCAGCCAAAGACTAGCGGGAGGGCTGACCGGGGAGCTGTTTTTT.